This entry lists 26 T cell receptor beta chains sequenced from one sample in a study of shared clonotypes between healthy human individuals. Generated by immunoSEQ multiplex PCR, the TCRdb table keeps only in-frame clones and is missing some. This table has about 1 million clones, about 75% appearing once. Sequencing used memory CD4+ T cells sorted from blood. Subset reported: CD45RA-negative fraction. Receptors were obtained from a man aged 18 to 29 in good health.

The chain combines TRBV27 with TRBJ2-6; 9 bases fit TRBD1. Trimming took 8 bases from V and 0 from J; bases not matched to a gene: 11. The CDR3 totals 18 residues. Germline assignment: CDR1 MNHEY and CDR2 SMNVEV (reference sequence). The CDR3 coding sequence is TGTGCCAGCTCCCCCCGGGACAGGGTCCTCTCTGGGGCCAACGTCCTGACTTTC. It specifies CASSPRDRVLSGANVLTF.

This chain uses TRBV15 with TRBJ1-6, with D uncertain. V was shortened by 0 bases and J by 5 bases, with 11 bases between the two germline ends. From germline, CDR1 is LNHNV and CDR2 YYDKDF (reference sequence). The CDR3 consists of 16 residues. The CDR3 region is CATSRDQLANNSPLHF. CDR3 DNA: TGTGCCACCAGCAGAGATCAGTTGGCCAATAATTCACCCCTCCACTTT.

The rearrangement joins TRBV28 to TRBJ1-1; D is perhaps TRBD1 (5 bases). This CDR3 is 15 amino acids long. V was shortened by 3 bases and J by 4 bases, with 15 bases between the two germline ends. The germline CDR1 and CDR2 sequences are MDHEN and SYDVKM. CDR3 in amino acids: CASSLVGERGTEAFF. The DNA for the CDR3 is TGTGCCAGCAGTTTGGTAGGGGAGAGAGGCACTGAAGCTTTCTTT. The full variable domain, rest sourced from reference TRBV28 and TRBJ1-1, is DVKVTQSSRYLVKRTGEKVFLECVQDMDHENMFWYRQDPGLGLRLIYFSYDVKMKEKGDIPEGYSVSREKKERFSLILESASTNQTSMYLCASSLVGERGTEAFFGQGTRLTVV.

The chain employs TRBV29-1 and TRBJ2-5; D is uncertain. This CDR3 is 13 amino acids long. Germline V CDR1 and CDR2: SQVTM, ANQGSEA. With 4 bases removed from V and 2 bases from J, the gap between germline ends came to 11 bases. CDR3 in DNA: TGCAGCGTTGCAACGACTTGGCAAGAGACCCAGTACTTC. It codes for CSVATTWQETQYF.

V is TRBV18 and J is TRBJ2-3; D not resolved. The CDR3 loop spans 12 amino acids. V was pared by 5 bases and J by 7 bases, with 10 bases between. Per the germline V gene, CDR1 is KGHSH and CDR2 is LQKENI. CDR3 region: CASSSNANTQYF. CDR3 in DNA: TGTGCCAGCTCATCAAACGCCAATACGCAGTATTTT.

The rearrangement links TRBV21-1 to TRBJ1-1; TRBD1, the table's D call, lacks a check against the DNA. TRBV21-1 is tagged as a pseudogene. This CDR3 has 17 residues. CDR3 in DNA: TGTGCCAGCAGCTCGCCGGGACAGGGACAAATGAACACTGAAGCTTTCTTT. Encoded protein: CASSSPGQGQMNTEAFF.

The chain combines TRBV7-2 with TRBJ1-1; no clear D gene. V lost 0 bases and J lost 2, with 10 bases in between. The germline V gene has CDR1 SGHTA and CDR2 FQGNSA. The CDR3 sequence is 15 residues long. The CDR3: CASSLAAELNTEAFF. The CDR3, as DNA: TGTGCCAGCAGCTTAGCCGCAGAATTAAACACTGAAGCTTTCTTT.

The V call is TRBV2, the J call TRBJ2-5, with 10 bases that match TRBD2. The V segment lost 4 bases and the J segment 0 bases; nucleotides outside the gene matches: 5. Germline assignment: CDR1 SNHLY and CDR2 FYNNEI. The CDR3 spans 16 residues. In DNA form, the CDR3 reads TGTGCCAGCAGTGGGGGGACTAGCGTGTACCAAGAGACCCAGTACTTC. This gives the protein CASSGGTSVYQETQYF.

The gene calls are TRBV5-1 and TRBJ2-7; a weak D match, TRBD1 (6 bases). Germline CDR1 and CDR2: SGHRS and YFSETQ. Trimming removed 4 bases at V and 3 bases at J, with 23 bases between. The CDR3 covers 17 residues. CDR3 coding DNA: TGCGCCAGCAGCGTCCAAGGGGCACTAGGGGGTTTCTACGAGCAGTACTTC. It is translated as CASSVQGALGGFYEQYF.

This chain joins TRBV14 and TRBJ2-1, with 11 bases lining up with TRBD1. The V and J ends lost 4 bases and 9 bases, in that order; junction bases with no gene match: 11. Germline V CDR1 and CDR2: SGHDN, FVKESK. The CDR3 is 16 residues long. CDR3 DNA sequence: TGTGCCAGCAGCCTGGAGGACAGGGGGCGCGGGAGTGAGCAGTTCTTC. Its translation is CASSLEDRGRGSEQFF.

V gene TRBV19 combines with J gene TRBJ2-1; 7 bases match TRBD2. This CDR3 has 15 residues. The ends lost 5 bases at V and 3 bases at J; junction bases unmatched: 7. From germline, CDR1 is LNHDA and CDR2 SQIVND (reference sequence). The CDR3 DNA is TGTGCCAGTAGTCTTCTAGCGGATGACTACAATGAGCAGTTCTTC. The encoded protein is CASSLLADDYNEQFF.

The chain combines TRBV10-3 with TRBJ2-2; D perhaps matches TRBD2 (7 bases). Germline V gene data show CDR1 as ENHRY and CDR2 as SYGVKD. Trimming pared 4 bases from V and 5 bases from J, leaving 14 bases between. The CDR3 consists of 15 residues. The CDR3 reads CAISVGLGGTGELFF. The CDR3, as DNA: TGTGCCATCAGTGTTGGACTAGGGGGTACCGGGGAGCTGTTTTTT.

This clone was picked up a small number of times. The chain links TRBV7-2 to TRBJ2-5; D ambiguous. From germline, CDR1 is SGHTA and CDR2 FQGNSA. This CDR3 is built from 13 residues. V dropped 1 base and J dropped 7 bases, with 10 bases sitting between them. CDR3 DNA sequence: TGTGCCAGCAGCTTAGGCTCACCCGGGACCCAGTACTTC. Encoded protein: CASSLGSPGTQYF.

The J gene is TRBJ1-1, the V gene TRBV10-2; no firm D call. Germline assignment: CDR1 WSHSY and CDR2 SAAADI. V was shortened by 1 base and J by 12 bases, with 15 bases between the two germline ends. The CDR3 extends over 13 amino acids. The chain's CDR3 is CASSEYTPVKTFF. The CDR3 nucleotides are TGCGCCAGCAGTGAGTACACCCCGGTGAAGACTTTCTTT.

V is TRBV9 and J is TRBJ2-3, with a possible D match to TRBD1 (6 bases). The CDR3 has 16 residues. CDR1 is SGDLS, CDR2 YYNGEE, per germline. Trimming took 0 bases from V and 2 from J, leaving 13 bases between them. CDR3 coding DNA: TGTGCCAGCAGCGTAGCAGGGGCCCAGGACACAGATACGCAGTATTTT. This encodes CASSVAGAQDTDTQYF.

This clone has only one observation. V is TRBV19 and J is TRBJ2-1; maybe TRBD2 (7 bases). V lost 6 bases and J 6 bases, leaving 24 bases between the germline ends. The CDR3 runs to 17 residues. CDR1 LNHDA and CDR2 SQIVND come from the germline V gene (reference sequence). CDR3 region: CASSPIKGGVSRNEQFF. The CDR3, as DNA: TGTGCCAGTAGCCCCATAAAGGGGGGGGTTTCGCGCAATGAGCAGTTCTTC.

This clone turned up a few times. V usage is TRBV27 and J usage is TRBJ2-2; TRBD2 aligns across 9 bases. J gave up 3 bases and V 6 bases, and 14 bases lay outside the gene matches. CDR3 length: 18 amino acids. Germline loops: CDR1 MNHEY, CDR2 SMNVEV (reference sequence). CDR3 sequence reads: CASRLSGGTTYYTGELFF. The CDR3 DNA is TGTGCCAGCAGACTGAGCGGGGGGACGACCTACTACACCGGGGAGCTGTTTTTT.

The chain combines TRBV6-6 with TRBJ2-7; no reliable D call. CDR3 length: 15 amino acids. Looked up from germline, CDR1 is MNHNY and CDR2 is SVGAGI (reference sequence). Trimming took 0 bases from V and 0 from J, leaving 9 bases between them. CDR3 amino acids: CASSYSGAPSYEQYF. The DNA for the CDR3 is TGTGCCAGCAGTTACTCGGGCGCTCCCTCCTACGAGCAGTACTTC.

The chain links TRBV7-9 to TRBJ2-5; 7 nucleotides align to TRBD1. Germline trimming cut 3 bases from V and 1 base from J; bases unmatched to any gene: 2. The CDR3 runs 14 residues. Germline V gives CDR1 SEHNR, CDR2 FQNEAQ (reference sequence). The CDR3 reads CASSLTGTQETQYF. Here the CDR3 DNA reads TGTGCCAGCAGCTTGACAGGGACCCAAGAGACCCAGTACTTC.

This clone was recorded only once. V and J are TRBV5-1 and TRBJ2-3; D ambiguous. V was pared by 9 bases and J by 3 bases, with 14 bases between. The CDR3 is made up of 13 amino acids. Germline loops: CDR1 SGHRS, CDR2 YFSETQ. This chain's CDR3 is CATSQRTTDTQYF. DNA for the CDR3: TGCGCCACCTCCCAGCGAACAACAGATACGCAGTATTTT. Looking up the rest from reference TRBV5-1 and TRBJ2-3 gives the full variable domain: KAGVTQTPRYLIKTRGQQVTLSCSPISGHRSVSWYQQTPGQGLQFLFEYFSETQRNKGNFPGRFSGRQFSNSRSEMNVSTLELGDSALYLCATSQRTTDTQYFGPGTRLTVL.

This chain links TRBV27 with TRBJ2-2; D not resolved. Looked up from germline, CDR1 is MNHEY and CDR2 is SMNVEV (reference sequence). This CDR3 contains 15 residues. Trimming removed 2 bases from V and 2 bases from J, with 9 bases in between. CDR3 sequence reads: CASSLNGRNTGELFF. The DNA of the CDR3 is TGTGCCAGCAGTTTAAACGGGCGCAACACCGGGGAGCTGTTTTTT.

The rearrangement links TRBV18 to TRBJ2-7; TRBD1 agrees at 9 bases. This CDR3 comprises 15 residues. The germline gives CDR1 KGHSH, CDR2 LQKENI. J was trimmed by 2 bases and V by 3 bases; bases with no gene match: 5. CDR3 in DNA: TGTGCCAGCTCACCTGGGACAGGGCTCCCCTACGAGCAGTACTTC. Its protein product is CASSPGTGLPYEQYF.

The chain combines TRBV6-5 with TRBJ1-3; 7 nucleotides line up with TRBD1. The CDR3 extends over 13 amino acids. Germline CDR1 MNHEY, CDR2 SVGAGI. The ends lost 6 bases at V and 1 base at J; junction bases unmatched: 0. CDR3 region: CASRDRSGNTIYF. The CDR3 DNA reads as TGTGCCAGCAGGGACAGGTCTGGAAACACCATATATTTT.

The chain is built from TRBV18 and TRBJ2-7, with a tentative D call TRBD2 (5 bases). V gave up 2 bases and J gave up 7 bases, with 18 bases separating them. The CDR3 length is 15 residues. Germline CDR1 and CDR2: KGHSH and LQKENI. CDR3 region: CASSPTQQNTGEQYF. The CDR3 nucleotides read TGTGCCAGCTCACCAACGCAGCAGAACACGGGAGAGCAGTACTTC.

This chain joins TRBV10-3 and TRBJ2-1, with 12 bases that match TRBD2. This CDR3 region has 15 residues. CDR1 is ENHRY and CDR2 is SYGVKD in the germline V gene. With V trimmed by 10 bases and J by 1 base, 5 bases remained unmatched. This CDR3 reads CATSGGAMSYNEQFF. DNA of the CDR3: TGTGCCACTAGCGGGGGGGCGATGTCCTACAATGAGCAGTTCTTC.

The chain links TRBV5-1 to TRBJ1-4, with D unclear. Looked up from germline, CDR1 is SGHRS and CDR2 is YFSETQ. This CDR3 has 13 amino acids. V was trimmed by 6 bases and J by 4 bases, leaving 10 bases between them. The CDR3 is CASKRGDNEKLFF. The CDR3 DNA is TGCGCCAGCAAAAGAGGAGATAATGAAAAACTGTTTTTT.